This T cell receptor (beta chain) was profiled in a study (dated by TCRdb to the early 2020s). For TCR beta sequencing, genomic DNA was taken from unsorted PBMCs, and those PBMCs had been isolated from peripheral blood. Survey-level sequencing on the immunoSEQ platform was used to profile the TCR beta chain repertoires. For the original study's pipeline: Repertoire diversity was measured with the inverse Simpson index, and CDR3 amino acid length spectratypes and V-J pairing frequencies were compared. Clonotypes specific to SARS-CoV-2, CMV, influenza A and EBV were annotated by matching TCR beta CDR3 sequences against VDJdb. TCRdb mirrors the immuneACCESS table, restricted to in-frame sequences. Some clones are absent from its copies; in checked studies, under half trace to an unresolved V gene, and the reason for the others is unknown. V and J calls plus clone size are reproduced from that table; the DNA served to infer D and trimming. In this sample the table shows nearly 70,000 clones, about 94% of which occur a single time. The leading ten clones occupy around 4.5% of the sample.

Note on this clone: The antigen it binds to is not known. The input lacks base qualities; no much larger clone sits a single base away.

The paper as a whole reports these results and caveats: Further investigation, including longitudinal sampling and assessment of a control group, is stated by the authors to be required.

The germline V gene specifies MNHNS as CDR1 and SASEGT as CDR2. Cut back by 3 bases and 0 bases, the V and J ends lie 11 bases apart. The CDR3 runs 15 residues from the cysteine to the phenylalanine. CDR3 DNA only is kept here, 45 bases in frame from base 1. The chain is assembled from TRBV6-1 and TRBJ1-2; the D gene is unclear. Sequencing was performed on PBMCs. This TCR was sampled from a man aged 40-50 years with rheumatoid arthritis. The DNA sequence is as follows: TGTGCCAGCAGTGATCAAGGGCCTACTAACTATGGCTACACCTTC. This is translated as CASSDQGPTNYGYTF.